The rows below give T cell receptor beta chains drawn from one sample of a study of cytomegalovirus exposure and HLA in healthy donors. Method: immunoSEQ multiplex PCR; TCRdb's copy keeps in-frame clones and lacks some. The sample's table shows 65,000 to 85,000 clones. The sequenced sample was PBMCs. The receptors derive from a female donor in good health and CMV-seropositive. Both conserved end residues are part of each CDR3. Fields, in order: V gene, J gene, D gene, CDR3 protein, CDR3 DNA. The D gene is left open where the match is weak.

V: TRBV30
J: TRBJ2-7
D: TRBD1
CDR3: CAWSVTLGQYNEQYF
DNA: TGTGCCTGGAGCGTCACCTTGGGACAGTACAATGAGCAGTACTTC

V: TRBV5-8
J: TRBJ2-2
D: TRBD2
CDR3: CASSFGLALNTGELFF
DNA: TGTGCCAGCAGCTTCGGACTAGCGCTTAACACCGGGGAGCTGTTTTTT

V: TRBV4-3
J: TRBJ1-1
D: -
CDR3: CASSQQQDSTEAFF
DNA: TGCGCCAGCAGCCAGCAACAGGATAGCACTGAAGCTTTCTTT

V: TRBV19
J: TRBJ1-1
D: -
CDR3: CASKMGRASTEAFF
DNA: TGTGCCAGTAAGATGGGCAGGGCTTCAACTGAAGCTTTCTTT

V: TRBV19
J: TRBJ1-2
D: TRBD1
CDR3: CASSMGTVLGYTF
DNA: TGTGCCAGTAGTATGGGGACAGTCCTTGGCTACACCTTC

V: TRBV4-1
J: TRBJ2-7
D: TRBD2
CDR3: CASSEGTSATYEQYF
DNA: TGCGCCAGCAGCGAAGGGACTAGCGCTACCTACGAGCAGTACTTC

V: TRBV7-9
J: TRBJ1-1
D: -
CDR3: CASSLGRQGGFAFF
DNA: TGTGCCAGCAGCTTAGGTCGGCAGGGTGGTTTTGCTTTCTTT

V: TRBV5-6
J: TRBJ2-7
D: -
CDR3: CASSRTGESSYEQYF
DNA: TGTGCCAGCAGCCGGACGGGGGAAAGCTCCTACGAGCAGTACTTC

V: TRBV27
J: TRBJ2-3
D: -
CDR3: CASSLRQVSTDTQYF
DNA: TGTGCCAGCAGTTTGCGACAGGTTAGCACAGATACGCAGTATTTT

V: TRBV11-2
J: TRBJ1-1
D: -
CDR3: CASSVGTGEAFF
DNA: TGTGCCAGCAGTGTGGGCACAGGTGAAGCTTTCTTT

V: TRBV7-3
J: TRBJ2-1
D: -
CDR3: CASSPSSLLDNEQFF
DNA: TGTGCCAGCAGCCCCTCCTCTCTCCTCGACAATGAGCAGTTCTTC

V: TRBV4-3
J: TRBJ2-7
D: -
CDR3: CASSQENRAGAYEQYF
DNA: TGCGCCAGCAGCCAAGAGAACAGGGCAGGCGCCTACGAGCAGTACTTC

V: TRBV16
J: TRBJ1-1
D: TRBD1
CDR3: CASSRQGDTEAFF
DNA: TGTGCCAGCAGCCGACAGGGGGACACTGAAGCTTTCTTT

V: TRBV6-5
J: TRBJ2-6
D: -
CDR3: CASSFLSGANVLTF
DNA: TGTGCCAGCAGTTTCCTCTCTGGGGCCAACGTCCTGACTTTC

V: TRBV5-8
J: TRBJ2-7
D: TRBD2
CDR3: CASSLVGLAGIYEQYF
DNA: TGTGCCAGCAGCTTAGTGGGACTAGCGGGGATCTACGAGCAGTACTTC

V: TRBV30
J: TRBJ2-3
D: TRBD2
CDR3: CAWTSGGVAWNTQYF
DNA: TGTGCCTGGACTAGCGGGGGGGTAGCCTGGAATACGCAGTATTTT

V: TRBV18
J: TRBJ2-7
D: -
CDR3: CASSPVGGGDEQYF
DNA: TGTGCCAGCTCACCCGTCGGAGGGGGGGACGAGCAGTACTTC

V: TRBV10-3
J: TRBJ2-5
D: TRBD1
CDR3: CAISQGQGQETQYF
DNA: TGTGCCATCAGTCAGGGACAGGGGCAAGAGACCCAGTACTTC

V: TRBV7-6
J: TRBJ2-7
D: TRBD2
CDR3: CASSLGGGVTYEQYF
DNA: TGTGCCAGCAGCTTAGGCGGGGGGGTAACCTACGAGCAGTACTTC

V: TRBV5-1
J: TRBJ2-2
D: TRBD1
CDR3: CASSTGQGRNKNTGELFF
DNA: TGCGCCAGCAGCACCGGACAGGGGCGCAATAAAAACACCGGGGAGCTGTTTTTT

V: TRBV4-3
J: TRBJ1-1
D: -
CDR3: CASSQSGGVWAFF
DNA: TGCGCCAGCAGCCAATCGGGTGGCGTGTGGGCTTTCTTT

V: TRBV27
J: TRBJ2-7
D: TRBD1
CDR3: CASSSGQGVSYEQYF
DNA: TGTGCCAGCAGCTCGGGACAGGGGGTCTCCTACGAGCAGTACTTC

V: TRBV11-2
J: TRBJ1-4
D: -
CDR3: CASSAGLPGSGNEKLFF
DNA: TGTGCCAGCAGCGCGGGGTTACCAGGGTCGGGGAATGAAAAACTGTTTTTT